The sequence of this T cell receptor beta chain was determined in a study of T cell repertoires in cytomegalovirus infection. TCRdb called the reads again in MiXCR, with one record for every CDR3 protein. The table shows about 400,000 distinct CDR3 sequences, with around a sixth occurring only once. The CDR3 totals 15 residues. Trimming cost V 5 bases and J 5 bases; bases outside gene matches: 8. The sample consisted of PBMCs. J is TRBJ2-1 and V is TRBV12-3 or TRBV12-4; 8 bases align to TRBD1. This clonotype originated in a human donor in good health (CMV status not recorded). Some clones in this sample may be carry-over from other donors' samples. CDR3 sequence reads: CASSQGTGLNNEQFF. The CDR3 nucleotides are TGTGCCAGCAGTCAGGGGACAGGCCTAAACAATGAGCAGTTCTTC.